This T cell receptor (beta chain) is drawn from a study of low-dose radiotherapy and immunotherapy resistance in tumors. Whole-study context: Cohort 2 received 1 Gy per fraction every two weeks, totaling 13 Gy over 26 weeks.

Trimming pared 6 bases from V and 7 bases from J, leaving 18 bases between. The CDR3 has 14 residues. Germline V gives CDR1 MDHEN, CDR2 SYDVKM. Sample time point: after trial treatment. Documented treatment: LDRT plus nivolumab, ipilimumab, low-dose cyclophosphamide and aspirin (RACIN trial). The donors' regimen was nivolumab, ipilimumab, aspirin, low-dose cyclophosphamide and low-dose radiotherapy. This clonotype was counted only a few times. Covering alpha and beta chains, TRAV- and TRBV-specific primers were used for the first-strand cDNA. A constant-region primer paired with the V-primer adapter amplified TCRs over roughly 18 PCR cycles. TCRdb re-called the reads with MiXCR, one entry per CDR3 protein. Of around 80,000 distinct CDR3 sequences in the sample, over 15% were seen once.

The sequences come from PBMCs, collected after low-dose radiotherapy plus immunotherapy. The J gene is TRBJ1-1, the V gene TRBV28; possible D gene TRBD1, 5 bases. This TCR was sampled from a male donor with prostate cancer. CDR3 region: CASSLGRAGGEAFF. The CDR3 region has the DNA TGTGCCAGCAGCCTAGGCAGGGCTGGTGGTGAAGCTTTCTTT.